The 12 T cell receptor beta chains below were found in one sample sequenced in a study of blood T cell repertoires in COVID-19. The table came from immunoSEQ multiplex PCR; TCRdb's copy has only in-frame clones and leaves some out. The sample records 250,000 to 400,000 clones, about 91% being singletons. Sample: peripheral blood. The origin of the receptors is a woman in her twenties or thirties with COVID-19, enrolled during active disease.

This clone appeared a single time. J is TRBJ2-1 and V is TRBV21-1; the table's D call, TRBD1, has no DNA check behind it. TRBV21-1 is designated a pseudogene. The CDR3 is 14 residues long. The CDR3 loop is CASSRRTPYNEQFF. In DNA form, the CDR3 reads TGTGCCAGCAGCAGAAGGACACCTTACAATGAGCAGTTCTTC.

This chain connects TRBV6-1 to TRBJ1-1; D uncertain. The CDR3 sequence is 15 residues long. Deletions cut 1 base from V and 0 bases from J, with 9 bases between. Germline V gene data show CDR1 as MNHNS and CDR2 as SASEGT. The CDR3 loop reads CASSEGRGLNTEAFF. The CDR3 DNA follows: TGTGCCAGCAGTGAAGGGCGGGGATTGAACACTGAAGCTTTCTTT.

CDR3 sequence: CASSQDRGGIDEKLFF. The CDR3 bases are TGCGCCAGCAGCCAAGATCGGGGAGGAATAGATGAAAAACTGTTTTTT. The genes are TRBV4-1 and TRBJ1-4; D remains unclear. Germline assignment: CDR1 MGHRA and CDR2 YSYEKL. This CDR3 has 16 amino acids. With 0 bases removed from V and 6 bases from J, the gap between germline ends came to 14 bases.

The genes are TRBV6-1 and TRBJ1-1; no clear D gene. Trimming removed 2 bases at V and 0 bases at J, with 10 bases between. The germline V gene has CDR1 MNHNS and CDR2 SASEGT. This CDR3 has 15 residues. The CDR3 region has the DNA TGTGCCAGCAGTGAATTTATCGGGGTGAACACTGAAGCTTTCTTT. It translates to CASSEFIGVNTEAFF.

V and J are TRBV6-5 and TRBJ1-2, with TRBD1 identical over 10 bases. Losses at the gene ends were 7 bases for V and 7 bases for J; bases not matched to a gene: 9. The CDR3 contains 14 residues. Per the germline V gene, CDR1 is MNHEY and CDR2 is SVGAGI. CDR3 in amino acids: CASKEWDRGGGYTF. In DNA, the CDR3 is TGTGCCAGCAAAGAGTGGGACAGGGGCGGTGGCTACACCTTC.

V is TRBV28 and J is TRBJ2-2; 7 positions match TRBD2. Trimming removed 6 bases from V and 5 bases from J; junction bases left unmatched: 12. Germline-derived CDR1 and CDR2 are MDHEN and SYDVKM. The CDR3 runs to 16 residues. CDR3 DNA: TGTGCCAGCAGCTCCCGGGGGAGCGGGGTAACCGGGGAGCTGTTTTTT. This gives the protein CASSSRGSGVTGELFF.

The chain carries TRBV4-1 and TRBJ1-1; TRBD1 agrees at 10 bases. Germline CDR1 and CDR2: MGHRA and YSYEKL. V was pared by 3 bases and J by 1 base, with 2 bases of the junction left unmatched. This CDR3 is 15 amino acids long. The chain's CDR3 is CASSQGTGENTEAFF. The CDR3 DNA reads as TGCGCCAGCAGCCAGGGGACAGGGGAGAACACTGAAGCTTTCTTT.

V gene TRBV24-1 combines with J gene TRBJ2-1; 7 nucleotides match TRBD2. The CDR3 has 15 residues. In germline, CDR1 is KGHDR, CDR2 SFDVKD. V dropped 3 bases and J dropped 8; count of bases not matched to a gene: 9. The CDR3 nucleotides are TGTGCCACCAGTGATCCCAGGACTAGGAGCCATGAGCAGTTCTTC. Amino acid sequence: CATSDPRTRSHEQFF.

This chain joins TRBV7-9 and TRBJ1-2; 12 bases match TRBD1. This CDR3 region has 14 residues. V shed 5 bases and J 8 bases; nucleotides not matched to a gene: 6. Per the germline V gene, CDR1 is SEHNR and CDR2 is FQNEAQ (reference sequence). The CDR3 reads CASSPGTGGEGYTF. CDR3 sequence (DNA): TGTGCCAGCAGCCCCGGGACAGGGGGCGAGGGCTACACCTTC.

The chain has TRBV28 and TRBJ2-7; 10 nucleotides align to TRBD1. With 5 bases clipped from V and 2 bases from J, the junction kept 6 bases outside the gene matches. The CDR3 consists of 15 residues. The germline CDR1 and CDR2 sequences are MDHEN and SYDVKM. Written as DNA, the CDR3 is TGTGCCAGCAGTAGCGGGACAGGGGTTCCCTACGAGCAGTACGTC. This codes for CASSSGTGVPYEQYV.

The chain has TRBV7-8 and TRBJ1-2; 8 nucleotides agree with TRBD1. The CDR3 loop spans 15 amino acids. Germline lookup yields CDR1 SGHVS and CDR2 FQNEAQ. V was clipped by 3 bases and J by 2 bases; unmatched bases: 5. CDR3 amino acids: CASSFGTGSNYGYTF. The CDR3 nucleotides are TGTGCCAGCAGCTTTGGGACAGGTAGCAACTATGGCTACACCTTC. Together with reference TRBV7-8 and TRBJ1-2, the CDR3 gives the full variable domain: GAGVSQSPRYKVAKRGQDVALRCDPISGHVSLFWYQQALGQGPEFLTYFQNEAQLDKSGLPSDRFFAERPEGSVSTLKIQRTQQEDSAVYLCASSFGTGSNYGYTFGSGTRLTVV.

This chain uses TRBV3-1 (or the pseudogene TRBV3-2) with TRBJ2-5; tentative D call: TRBD2 (7 bases). Trimming cost V 2 bases and J 5 bases, with 18 bases left between them. This CDR3 spans 16 amino acids. Germline assignment: CDR1 LGHDT and CDR2 YNNKEL (reference sequence). Here the CDR3 reads CASSQTGTKGGETQYF. The CDR3 DNA reads as TGTGCCAGCAGCCAAACGGGGACAAAGGGGGGGGAGACCCAGTACTTC.